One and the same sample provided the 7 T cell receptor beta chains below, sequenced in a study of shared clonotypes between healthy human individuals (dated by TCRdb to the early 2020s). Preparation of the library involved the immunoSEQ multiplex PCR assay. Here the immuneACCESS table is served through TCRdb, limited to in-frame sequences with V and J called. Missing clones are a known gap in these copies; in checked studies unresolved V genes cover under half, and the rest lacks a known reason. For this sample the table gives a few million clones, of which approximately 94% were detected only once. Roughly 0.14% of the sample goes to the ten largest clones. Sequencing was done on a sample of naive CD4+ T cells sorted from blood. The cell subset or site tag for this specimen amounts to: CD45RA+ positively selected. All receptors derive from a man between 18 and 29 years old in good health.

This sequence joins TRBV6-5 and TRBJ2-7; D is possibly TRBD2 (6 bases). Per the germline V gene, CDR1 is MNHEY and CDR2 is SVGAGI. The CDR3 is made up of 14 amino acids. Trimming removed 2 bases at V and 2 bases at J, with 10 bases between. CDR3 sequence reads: CASSYRGFTYEQYF. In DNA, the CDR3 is TGTGCCAGCAGTTACCGGGGGTTCACCTACGAGCAGTACTTC.

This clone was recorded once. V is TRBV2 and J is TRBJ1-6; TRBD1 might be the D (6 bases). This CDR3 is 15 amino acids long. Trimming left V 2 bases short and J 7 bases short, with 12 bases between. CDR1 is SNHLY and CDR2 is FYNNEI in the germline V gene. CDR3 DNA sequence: TGTGCCAGCAGTGAATTTAAGCAGGGGAATTCACCCCTCCACTTT. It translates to CASSEFKQGNSPLHF.

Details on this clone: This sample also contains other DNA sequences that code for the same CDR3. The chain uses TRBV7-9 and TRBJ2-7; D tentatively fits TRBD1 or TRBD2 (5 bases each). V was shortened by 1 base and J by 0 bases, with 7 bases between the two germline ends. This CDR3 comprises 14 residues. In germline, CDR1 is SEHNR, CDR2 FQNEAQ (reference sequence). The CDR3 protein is CASSLDGTSYEQYF. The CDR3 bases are TGTGCCAGCAGCTTAGACGGGACCTCCTACGAGCAGTACTTC.

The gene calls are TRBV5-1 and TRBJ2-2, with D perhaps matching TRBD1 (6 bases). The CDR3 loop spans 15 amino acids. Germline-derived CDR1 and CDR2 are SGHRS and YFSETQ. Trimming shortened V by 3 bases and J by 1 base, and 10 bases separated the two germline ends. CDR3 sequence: CASSSKTGNTGELFF. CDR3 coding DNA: TGCGCCAGCAGCTCCAAGACAGGGAACACCGGGGAGCTGTTTTTT.

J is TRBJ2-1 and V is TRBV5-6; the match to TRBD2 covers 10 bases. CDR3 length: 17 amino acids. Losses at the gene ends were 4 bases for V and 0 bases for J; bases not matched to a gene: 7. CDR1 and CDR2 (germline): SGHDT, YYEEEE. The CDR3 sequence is CASSPGLAASSYNEQFF. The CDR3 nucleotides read TGTGCCAGCAGCCCAGGACTAGCGGCGAGCTCCTACAATGAGCAGTTCTTC.

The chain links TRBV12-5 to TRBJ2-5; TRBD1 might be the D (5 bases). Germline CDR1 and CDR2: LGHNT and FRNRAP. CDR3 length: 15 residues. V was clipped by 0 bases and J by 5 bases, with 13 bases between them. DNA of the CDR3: TGTGCTAGTGGTTTGGTTCAGGGTTATCTGGAGACCCAGTACTTC. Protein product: CASGLVQGYLETQYF.

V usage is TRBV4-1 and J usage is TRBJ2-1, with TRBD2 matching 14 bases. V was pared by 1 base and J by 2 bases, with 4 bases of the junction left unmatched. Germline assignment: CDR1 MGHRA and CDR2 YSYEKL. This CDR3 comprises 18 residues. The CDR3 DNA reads TGCGCCAGCAGCCAAGTGGGACTAGCGGGAGTGACCTACAATGAGCAGTTCTTC. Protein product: CASSQVGLAGVTYNEQFF.